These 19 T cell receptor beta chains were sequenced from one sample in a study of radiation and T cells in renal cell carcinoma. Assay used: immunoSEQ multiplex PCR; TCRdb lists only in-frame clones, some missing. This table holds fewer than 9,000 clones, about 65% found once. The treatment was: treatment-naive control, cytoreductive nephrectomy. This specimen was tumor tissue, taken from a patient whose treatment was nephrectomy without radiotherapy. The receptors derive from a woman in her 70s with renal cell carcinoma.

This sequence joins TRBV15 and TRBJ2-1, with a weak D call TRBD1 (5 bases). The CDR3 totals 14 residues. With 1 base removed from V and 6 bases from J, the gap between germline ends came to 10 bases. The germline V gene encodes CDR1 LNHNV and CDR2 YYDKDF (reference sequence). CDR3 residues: CATSRAPTVNEQFF. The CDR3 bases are TGTGCCACCAGCAGAGCCCCGACAGTCAATGAGCAGTTCTTC.

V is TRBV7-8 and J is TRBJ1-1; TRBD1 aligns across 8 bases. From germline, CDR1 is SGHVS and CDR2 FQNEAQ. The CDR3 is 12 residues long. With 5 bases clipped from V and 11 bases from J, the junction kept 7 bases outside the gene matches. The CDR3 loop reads CASSLPGGDAFF. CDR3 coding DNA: TGTGCCAGCAGCCTCCCAGGGGGCGACGCTTTCTTT.

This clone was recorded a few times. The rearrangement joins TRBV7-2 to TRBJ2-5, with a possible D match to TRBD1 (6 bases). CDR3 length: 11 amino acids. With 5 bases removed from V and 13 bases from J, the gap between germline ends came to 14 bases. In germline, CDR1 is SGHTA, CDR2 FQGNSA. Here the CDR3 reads CASSPGVHRYF. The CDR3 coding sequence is TGTGCCAGCAGCCCAGGGGTCCACCGGTACTTC.

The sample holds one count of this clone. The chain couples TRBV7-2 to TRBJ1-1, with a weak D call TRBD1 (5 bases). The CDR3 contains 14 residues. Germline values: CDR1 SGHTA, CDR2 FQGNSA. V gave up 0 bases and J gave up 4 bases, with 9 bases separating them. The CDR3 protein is CASSLAFQGTEAFF. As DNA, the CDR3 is TGTGCCAGCAGCTTAGCGTTCCAGGGCACTGAAGCTTTCTTT.

CDR3 DNA sequence: TGTGCCAGCAGCCCGACAGGGTCCCCCTACGAGCAGTACTTC. It is translated as CASSPTGSPYEQYF. The rearrangement joins TRBV7-2 to TRBJ2-7; 7 bases are a match to TRBD1. The CDR3 is 14 residues long. Germline CDR1 and CDR2: SGHTA and FQGNSA. Germline trimming cut 5 bases from V and 2 bases from J; bases unmatched to any gene: 6.

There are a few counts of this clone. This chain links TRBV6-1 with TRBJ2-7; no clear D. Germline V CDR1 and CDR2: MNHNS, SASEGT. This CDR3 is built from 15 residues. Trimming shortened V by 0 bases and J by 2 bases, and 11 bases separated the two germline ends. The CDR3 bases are TGTGCCAGCAGTGAAGCGATGGTAGTAGCCTACGAGCAGTACTTC. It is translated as CASSEAMVVAYEQYF.

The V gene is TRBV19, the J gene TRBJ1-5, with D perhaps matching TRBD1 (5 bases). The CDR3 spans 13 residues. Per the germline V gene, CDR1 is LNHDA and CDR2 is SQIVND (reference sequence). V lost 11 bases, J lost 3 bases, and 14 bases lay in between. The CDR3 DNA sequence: TGTGCCGTCGGGCAGGGTGTCAATCAGCCCCAGCATTTT. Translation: CAVGQGVNQPQHF.

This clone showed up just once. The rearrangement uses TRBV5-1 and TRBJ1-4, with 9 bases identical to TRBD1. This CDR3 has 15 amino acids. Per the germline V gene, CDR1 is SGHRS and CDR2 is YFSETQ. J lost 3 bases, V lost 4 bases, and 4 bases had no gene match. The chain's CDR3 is CASSPGQGPNEKLFF. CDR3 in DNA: TGCGCCAGCAGCCCGGGACAGGGCCCTAATGAAAAACTGTTTTTT.

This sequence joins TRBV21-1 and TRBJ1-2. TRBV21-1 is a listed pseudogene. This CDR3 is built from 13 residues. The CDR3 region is CASSPRVGYGYTF. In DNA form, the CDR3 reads TGTGCCAGCAGCCCTCGGGTGGGTTATGGCTACACCTTC.

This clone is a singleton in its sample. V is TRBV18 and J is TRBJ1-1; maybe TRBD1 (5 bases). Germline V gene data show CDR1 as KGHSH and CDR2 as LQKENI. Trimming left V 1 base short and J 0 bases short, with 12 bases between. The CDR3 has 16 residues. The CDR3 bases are TGTGCCAGCTCACCACTACCTCAGGGCATGAACACTGAAGCTTTCTTT. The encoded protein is CASSPLPQGMNTEAFF.

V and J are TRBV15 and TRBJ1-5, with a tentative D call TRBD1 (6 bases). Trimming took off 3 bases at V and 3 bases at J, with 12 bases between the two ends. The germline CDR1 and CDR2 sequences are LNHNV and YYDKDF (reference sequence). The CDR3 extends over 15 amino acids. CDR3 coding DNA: TGTGCCACCAGCAGGGACACAGGGACCAATCAGCCCCAGCATTTT. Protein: CATSRDTGTNQPQHF.

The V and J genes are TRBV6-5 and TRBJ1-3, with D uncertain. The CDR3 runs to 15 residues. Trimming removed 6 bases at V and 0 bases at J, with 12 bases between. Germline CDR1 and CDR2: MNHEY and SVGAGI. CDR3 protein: CASSTATASGNTIYF. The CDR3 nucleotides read TGTGCCAGCAGCACCGCGACGGCCTCTGGAAACACCATATATTTT.

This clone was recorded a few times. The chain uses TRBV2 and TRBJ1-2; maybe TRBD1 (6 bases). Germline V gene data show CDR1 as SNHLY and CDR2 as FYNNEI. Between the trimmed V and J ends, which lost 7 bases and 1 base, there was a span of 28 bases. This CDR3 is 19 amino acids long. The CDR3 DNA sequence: TGTGCCAGCAATGGGGGCAAGGGGCCGAAAACACACAATAACTATGGCTACACCTTC. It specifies CASNGGKGPKTHNNYGYTF. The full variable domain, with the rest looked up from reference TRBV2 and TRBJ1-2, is EPEVTQTPSHQVTQMGQEVILRCVPISNHLYFYWYRQILGQKVEFLVSFYNNEISEKSEIFDDQFSVERPDGSNFTLKIRSTKLEDSAMYFCASNGGKGPKTHNNYGYTFGSGTRLTVV.

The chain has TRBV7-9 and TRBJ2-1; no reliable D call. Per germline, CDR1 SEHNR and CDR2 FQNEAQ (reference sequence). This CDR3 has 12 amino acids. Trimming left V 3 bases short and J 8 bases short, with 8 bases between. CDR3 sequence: CASSLERDEQFF. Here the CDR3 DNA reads TGTGCCAGCAGCTTGGAGAGAGATGAGCAGTTCTTC.

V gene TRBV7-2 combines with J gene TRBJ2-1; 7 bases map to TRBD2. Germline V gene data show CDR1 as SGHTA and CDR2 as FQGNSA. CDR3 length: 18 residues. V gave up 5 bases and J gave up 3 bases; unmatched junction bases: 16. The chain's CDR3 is CASSPYPSTSVVYNEQFF. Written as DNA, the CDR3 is TGTGCCAGCAGCCCTTACCCATCTACTAGCGTGGTCTACAATGAGCAGTTCTTC.

In DNA, the CDR3 is TGTGCCAGCAGTTACTCGAGCGGTCTGCAAGCTTTCTTT. Translation: CASSYSSGLQAFF. The rearrangement uses TRBV6-5 and TRBJ1-1; D is uncertain. The germline V and J ends were trimmed by 0 bases and 9 bases, with 11 bases remaining between them. This CDR3 region has 13 residues. In germline, CDR1 is MNHEY, CDR2 SVGAGI.

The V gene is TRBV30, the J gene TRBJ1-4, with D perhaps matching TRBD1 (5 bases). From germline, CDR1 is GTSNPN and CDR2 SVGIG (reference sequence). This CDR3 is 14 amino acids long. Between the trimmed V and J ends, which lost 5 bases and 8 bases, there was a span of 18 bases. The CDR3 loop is CAWGGDQGWEKLFF. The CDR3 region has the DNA TGTGCCTGGGGGGGAGACCAGGGATGGGAAAAACTGTTTTTT.

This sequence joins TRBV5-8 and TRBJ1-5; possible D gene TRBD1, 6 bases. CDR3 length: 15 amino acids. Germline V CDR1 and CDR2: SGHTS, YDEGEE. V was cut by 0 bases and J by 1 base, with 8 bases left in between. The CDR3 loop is CASSLGDISNQPQHF. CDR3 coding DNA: TGTGCCAGCAGCTTGGGGGACATAAGCAATCAGCCCCAGCATTTT.

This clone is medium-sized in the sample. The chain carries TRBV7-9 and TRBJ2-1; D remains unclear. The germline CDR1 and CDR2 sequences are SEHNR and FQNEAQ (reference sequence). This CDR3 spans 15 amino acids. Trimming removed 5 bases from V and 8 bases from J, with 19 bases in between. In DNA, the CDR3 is TGTGCCAGCAGCGCCTCGGAAGTGGGGTTGGATGAGCAGTTCTTC. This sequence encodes CASSASEVGLDEQFF.